This T cell receptor beta chain was profiled in a study of CD8 T cells in ankylosing spondylitis. Trimming took 6 bases from V and 1 from J; bases not matched to a gene: 4. The CDR3 is 14 amino acids. The germline CDR1 and CDR2 sequences are SGHRS and YFSETQ. Using its own MiXCR run on the 5' RACE reads, TCRdb lists one record per CDR3 protein. The sample contains about 170,000 distinct CDR3 sequences, around 16% of which appear only once. This clonotype was detected many times. The V call is TRBV5-1, the J call TRBJ2-3; 8 nucleotides match TRBD2. The sequenced sample consisted of blood, either unsorted or a sorted T cell fraction (not recorded which). This receptor was obtained from a male donor with ankylosing spondylitis or in good health (not recorded which). The CDR3 coding sequence is TGCGCCAGCAAGTCGACTAGCGGCACAGATACGCAGTATTTT. This codes for CASKSTSGTDTQYF.